Included here is one T cell receptor beta chain sequence, with context. Its target is unknown. This record belongs to a study of tumour-infiltrating T cells in Burkitt lymphoma. As for the study in general: Survival, overall and progression-free, tracked with productive clonality.

The germline CDR1 and CDR2 sequences are SGHAT and FQNNGV. Trimming stripped 4 bases from V and 6 bases from J, with 19 bases between. The CDR3 length is 15 residues. Libraries were prepared by immunoSEQ multiplex PCR; TCRdb keeps only in-frame clonotypes and omits some of them. The sample shows under 1,500 clones, about 85% of them seen only once. Findings and limits, study-wide: Many Burkitt lymphoma patients shared several public clonotypes.

The sequenced sample was tumor tissue. The receptor's source is a human donor with Burkitt lymphoma. The chain recombines TRBV11-2 with TRBJ2-7, with D perhaps TRBD1 or TRBD2 (5 bases each). The CDR3 region is CASSYPGRIGLEQYF. The CDR3 DNA reads TGTGCCAGCAGCTATCCGGGACGTATTGGTCTCGAGCAGTACTTC.